This T cell receptor (delta chain) was obtained from a study of gamma-delta T cells after stem cell transplantation. This CDR3 contains 22 residues. Germline CDR1 and CDR2: GEAIGNYY and EKD. V lost 4 bases, J lost 1 base, and 24 bases stayed unmatched. This clone was found a few times. TCRdb re-called the RT-PCR reads via CATT. The data show 2,000 or so delta-chain clones, 0.3% to 0.4% seen once. The sample taken for sequencing was gamma-delta T cells. The gene calls are TRDV2 and TRDJ1; 12 bases are shared with TRDD3. The TCR comes from a human donor. It is not recorded whose cells these are; they may come from a transplant donor. DNA for the CDR3: TGTGCCTGTGATTTAGCTACTGGGGGATACAAGGCTGGGGTACACCCCACCGATAAACTCATCTTT. It yields the protein CACDLATGGYKAGVHPTDKLIF.